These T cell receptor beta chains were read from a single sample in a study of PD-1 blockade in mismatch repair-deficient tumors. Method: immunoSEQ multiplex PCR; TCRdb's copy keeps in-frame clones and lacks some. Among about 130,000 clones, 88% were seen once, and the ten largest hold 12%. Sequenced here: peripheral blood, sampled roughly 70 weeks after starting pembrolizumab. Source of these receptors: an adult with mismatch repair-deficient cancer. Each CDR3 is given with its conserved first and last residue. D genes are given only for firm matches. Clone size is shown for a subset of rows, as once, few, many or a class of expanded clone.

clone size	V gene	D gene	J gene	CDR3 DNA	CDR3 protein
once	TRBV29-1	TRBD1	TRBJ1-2	TGCAGCGTTCGGCTGGACAGGGGGCTAGGTGGCTACACCTTC	CSVRLDRGLGGYTF
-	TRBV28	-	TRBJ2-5	TGTGCCAGCGCCTCATCAGGGACCCAGTACTTC	CASASSGTQYF
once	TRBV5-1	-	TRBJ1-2	TGCGCCAGTCGCGCCCGCCCTGGAACTGTAGAAGCTGGCTACACCTTC	CASRARPGTVEAGYTF
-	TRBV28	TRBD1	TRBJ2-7	TGTGCCAGCAGTTTAAGGGACAGGGGACCCTATTTGGGAGAGCAGTACTTC	CASSLRDRGPYLGEQYF
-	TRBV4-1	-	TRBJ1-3	TGCGCCAGCAGCCAGGGGCCGGACTCTGGAAACACCATATATTTT	CASSQGPDSGNTIYF
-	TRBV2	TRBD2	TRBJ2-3	TGTGCCAGCAGTGAAGCTCGCGGGGGTACAACAGATACGCAGTATTTT	CASSEARGGTTDTQYF
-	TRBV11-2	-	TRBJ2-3	TGTGCCAGCAGCCAGGGCCTCGATACGCAGTATTTT	CASSQGLDTQYF
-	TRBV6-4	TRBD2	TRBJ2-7	TGTGCCAGCAGTGAAGAGGCTAGCGGCCCCTACGAGCAGTACTTC	CASSEEASGPYEQYF
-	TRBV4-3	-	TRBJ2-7	TGCGCCAGCAGCCAAGATCAGGGTTCCTACGAGCAGTACTTC	CASSQDQGSYEQYF
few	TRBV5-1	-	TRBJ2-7	TGCGCCAGCAGCTCCACAGGGTACGAGCAGTACTTC	CASSSTGYEQYF
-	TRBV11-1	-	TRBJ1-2	TGTGCCAGCAGCTTAGGGTCGGATAACTATGGCTACACCTTC	CASSLGSDNYGYTF
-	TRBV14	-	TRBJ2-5	TGTGCCAGCAGTCAACTGGGGTGGGAGACCCAGTACTTC	CASSQLGWETQYF
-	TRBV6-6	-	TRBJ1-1	TGTGCCAGCAGTTACACCAGGACAGTTAACACTGAAGCTTTCTTT	CASSYTRTVNTEAFF
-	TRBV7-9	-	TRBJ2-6	TGTGCCAGCAGCCCCTCGGGGGCCGACTGGGCCAACGTCCTGACTTTC	CASSPSGADWANVLTF
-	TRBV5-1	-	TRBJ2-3	TGCGCCAGCAGGGGGGGGCCGGCAGATACGCAGTATTTT	CASRGGPADTQYF
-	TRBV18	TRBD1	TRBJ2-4	TGTGCCAGCTCACCATTAGAACAGGGGGCAACGAACATTCAGTACTTC	CASSPLEQGATNIQYF
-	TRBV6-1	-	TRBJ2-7	TGTGCCAGCAGTGAAGCGCGGGACCCCCTAAGTTTCTACGAGCAGTACTTC	CASSEARDPLSFYEQYF